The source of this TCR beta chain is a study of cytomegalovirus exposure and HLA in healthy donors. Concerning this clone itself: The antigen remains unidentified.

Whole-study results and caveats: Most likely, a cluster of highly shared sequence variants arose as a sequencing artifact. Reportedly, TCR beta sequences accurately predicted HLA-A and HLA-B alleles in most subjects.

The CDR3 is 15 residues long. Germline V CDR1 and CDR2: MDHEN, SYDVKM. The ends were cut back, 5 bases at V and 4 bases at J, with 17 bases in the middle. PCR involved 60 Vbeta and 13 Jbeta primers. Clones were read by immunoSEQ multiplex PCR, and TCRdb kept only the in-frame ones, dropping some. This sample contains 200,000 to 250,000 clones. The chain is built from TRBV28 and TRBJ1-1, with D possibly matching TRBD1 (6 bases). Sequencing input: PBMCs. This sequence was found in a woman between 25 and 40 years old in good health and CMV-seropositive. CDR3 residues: CASSPHGGGGTEAFF. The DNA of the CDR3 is TGTGCCAGCAGTCCGCATGGGGGAGGGGGCACTGAAGCTTTCTTT. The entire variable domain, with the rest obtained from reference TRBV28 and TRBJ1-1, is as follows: DVKVTQSSRYLVKRTGEKVFLECVQDMDHENMFWYRQDPGLGLRLIYFSYDVKMKEKGDIPEGYSVSREKKERFSLILESASTNQTSMYLCASSPHGGGGTEAFFGQGTRLTVV.